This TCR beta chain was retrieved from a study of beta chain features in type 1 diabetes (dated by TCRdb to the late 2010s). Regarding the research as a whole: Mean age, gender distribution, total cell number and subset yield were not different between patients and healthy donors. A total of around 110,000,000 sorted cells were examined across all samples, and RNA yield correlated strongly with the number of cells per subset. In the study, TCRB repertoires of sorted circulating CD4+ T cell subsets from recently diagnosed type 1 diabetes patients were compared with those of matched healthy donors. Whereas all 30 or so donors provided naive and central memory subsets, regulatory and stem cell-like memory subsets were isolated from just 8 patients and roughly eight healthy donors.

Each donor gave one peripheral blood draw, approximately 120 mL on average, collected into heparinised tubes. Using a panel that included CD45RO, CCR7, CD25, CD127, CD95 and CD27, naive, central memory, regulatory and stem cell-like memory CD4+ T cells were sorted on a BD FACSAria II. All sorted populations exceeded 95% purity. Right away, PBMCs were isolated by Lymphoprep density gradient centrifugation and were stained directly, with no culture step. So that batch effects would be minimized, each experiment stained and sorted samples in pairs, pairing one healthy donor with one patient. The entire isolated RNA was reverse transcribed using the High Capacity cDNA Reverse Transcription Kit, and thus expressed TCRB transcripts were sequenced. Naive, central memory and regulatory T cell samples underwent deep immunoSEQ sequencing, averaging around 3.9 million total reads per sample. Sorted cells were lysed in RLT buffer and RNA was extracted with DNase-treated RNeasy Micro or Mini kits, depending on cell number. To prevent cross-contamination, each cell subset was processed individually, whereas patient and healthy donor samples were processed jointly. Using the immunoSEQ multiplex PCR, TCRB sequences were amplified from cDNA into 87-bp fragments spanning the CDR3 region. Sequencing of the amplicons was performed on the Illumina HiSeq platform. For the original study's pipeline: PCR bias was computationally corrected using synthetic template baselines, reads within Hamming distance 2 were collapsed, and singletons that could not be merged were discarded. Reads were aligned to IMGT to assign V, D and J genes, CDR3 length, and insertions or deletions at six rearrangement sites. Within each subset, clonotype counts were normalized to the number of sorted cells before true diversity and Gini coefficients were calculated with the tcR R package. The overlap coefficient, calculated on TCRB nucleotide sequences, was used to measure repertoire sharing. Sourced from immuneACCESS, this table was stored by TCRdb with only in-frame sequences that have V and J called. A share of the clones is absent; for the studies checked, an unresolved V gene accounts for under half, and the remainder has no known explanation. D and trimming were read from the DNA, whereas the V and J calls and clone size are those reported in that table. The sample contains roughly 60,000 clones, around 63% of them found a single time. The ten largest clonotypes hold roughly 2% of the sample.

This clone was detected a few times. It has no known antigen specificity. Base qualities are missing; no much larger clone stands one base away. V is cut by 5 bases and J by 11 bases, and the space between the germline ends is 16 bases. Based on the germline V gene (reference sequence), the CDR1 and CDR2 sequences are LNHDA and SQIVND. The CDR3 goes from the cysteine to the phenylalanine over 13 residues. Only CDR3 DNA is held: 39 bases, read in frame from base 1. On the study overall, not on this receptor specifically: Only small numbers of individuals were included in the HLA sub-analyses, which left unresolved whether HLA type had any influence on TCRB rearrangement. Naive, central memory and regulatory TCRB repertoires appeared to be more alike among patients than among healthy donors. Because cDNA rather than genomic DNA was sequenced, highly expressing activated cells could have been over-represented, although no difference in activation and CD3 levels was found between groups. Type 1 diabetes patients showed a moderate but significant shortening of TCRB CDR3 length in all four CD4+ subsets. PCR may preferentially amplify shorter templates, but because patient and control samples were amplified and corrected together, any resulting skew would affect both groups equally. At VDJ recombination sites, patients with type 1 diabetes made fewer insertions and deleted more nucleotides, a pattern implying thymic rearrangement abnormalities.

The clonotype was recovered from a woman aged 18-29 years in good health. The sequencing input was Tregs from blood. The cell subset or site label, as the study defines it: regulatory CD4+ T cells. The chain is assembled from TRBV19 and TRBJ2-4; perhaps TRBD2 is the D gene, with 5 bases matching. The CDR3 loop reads CASSFQPEGVQYF. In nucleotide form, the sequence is TGTGCCAGTAGTTTCCAACCTGAGGGAGTTCAGTACTTC.